The text below deals with one TCR beta chain. This sample stems from a study of blood T cells in healthy people across ages. Through a sample-barcoded 5' primer and a J-beta primer mix, a second PCR was run for roughly 6 to 12 cycles. Every cDNA molecule bore a tag from a template-switch adaptor containing 12 random nucleotides. TCRdb independently ran MiXCR on the 5' RACE reads; one entry per CDR3 protein. This table has fewer than 950,000 distinct CDR3 sequences, about 55% appearing once. CDR1 and CDR2 (germline): DFQATT, SNEGSKA (reference sequence). After removal of 4 bases from V and 1 base from J, the junction contained 3 bases not matched to a gene. This CDR3 region has 15 residues. Extraction of total RNA produced a minimum of 5.5 micrograms from each sample.

This sequence originates from a man at least 80 years old in good health. The chain recombines TRBV20-1 with TRBJ2-5; TRBD2 agrees at 13 bases. Sample: blood. In DNA form, the CDR3 reads TGCAGTGCTAAAGGGACTAGCGGGACCCAAGAGACCCAGTACTTC. This codes for CSAKGTSGTQETQYF.